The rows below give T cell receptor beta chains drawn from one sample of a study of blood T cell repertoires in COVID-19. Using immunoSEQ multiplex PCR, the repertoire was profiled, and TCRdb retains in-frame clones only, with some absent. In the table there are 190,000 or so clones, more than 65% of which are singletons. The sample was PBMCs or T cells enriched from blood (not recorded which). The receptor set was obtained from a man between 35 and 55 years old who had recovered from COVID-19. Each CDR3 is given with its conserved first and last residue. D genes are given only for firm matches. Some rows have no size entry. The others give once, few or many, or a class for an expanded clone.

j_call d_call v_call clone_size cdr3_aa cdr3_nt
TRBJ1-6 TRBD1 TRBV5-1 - CASSAGQGNNSPLHF TGCGCCAGCAGCGCGGGACAGGGAAATAATTCACCCCTCCACTTT
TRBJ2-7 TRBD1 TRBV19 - CASSGLGQGSYEQYF TGTGCCAGTAGTGGACTGGGACAGGGTTCCTACGAGCAGTACTTC
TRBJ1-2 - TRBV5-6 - CASSLNEGRIGGYTF TGTGCCAGCAGCCTTAACGAGGGCAGGATTGGTGGCTACACCTTC
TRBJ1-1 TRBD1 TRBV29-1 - CSVRQGGITEAFF TGCAGCGTTCGACAGGGCGGAATAACTGAAGCTTTCTTT
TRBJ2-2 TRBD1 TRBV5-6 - CASSPKRQGATNTGELFF TGTGCCAGCAGCCCCAAGAGACAGGGGGCGACGAACACCGGGGAGCTGTTTTTT
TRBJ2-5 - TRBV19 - CASSPYRVETQYF TGTGCCAGTAGTCCCTACAGGGTGGAGACCCAGTACTTC
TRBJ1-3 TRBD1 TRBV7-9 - CASSPWDRVYSGNTIYF TGTGCCAGCAGCCCCTGGGACAGGGTTTACTCTGGAAACACCATATATTTT
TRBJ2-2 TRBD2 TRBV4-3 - CASSQERGASTGELFF TGCGCCAGCAGCCAAGAGCGGGGGGCCTCCACCGGGGAGCTGTTTTTT
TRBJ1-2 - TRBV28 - CASSLWTGVFRDRLF TGTGCCAGCAGTTTATGGACAGGTGTCTTCCGCGATCGCTTATTC
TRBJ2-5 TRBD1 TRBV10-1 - CASSESWSGGWQETQYF TGCGCCAGCAGTGAGTCGTGGTCAGGGGGTTGGCAAGAGACCCAGTACTTC
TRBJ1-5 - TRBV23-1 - CASSQSDSRQPQHF TGCGCCAGCAGTCAATCAGACTCGCGGCAGCCCCAGCATTTT
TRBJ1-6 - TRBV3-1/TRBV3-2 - CASSQALPGGNSPLHF TGTGCCAGCAGCCAAGCCCTACCAGGAGGTAATTCACCCCTCCACTTT
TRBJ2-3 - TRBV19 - CASSMGLGGAVLTDTQYF TGTGCCAGTAGTATGGGCTTAGGGGGGGCCGTTTTAACAGATACGCAGTATTTT
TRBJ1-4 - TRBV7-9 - CASSPKGTDTGEKLFF TGTGCCAGCAGCCCCAAGGGAACGGATACGGGGGAAAAACTGTTTTTT
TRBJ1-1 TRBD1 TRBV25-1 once CASSAGQTMNTEAFF TGTGCCAGCAGTGCGGGACAGACCATGAACACTGAAGCTTTCTTT
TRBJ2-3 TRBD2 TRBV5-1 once CASSPSGGLDTQYF TGCGCCAGCAGCCCCAGCGGGGGGTTAGATACGCAGTATTTT
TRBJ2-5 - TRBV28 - CASSLYQETQYF TGTGCCAGCAGTTTGTATCAAGAGACCCAGTACTTC
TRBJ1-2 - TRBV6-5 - CASSYSNRGVDGYTF TGTGCCAGCAGTTACTCGAATCGGGGGGTGGATGGCTACACCTTC
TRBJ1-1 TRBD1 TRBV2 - CASNPDRAGTEAFF TGTGCCAGCAACCCGGACAGGGCTGGAACTGAAGCTTTCTTT
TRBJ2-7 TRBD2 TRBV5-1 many CASSLGSGGSLQQYF TGCGCCAGCAGCTTGGGTAGCGGGGGGTCTCTACAGCAGTACTTC
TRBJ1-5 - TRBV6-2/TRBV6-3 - CASSYYSNYNQPQHF TGTGCCAGCAGTTACTATTCCAACTACAATCAGCCCCAGCATTTT
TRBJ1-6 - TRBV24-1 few CATSGGYNSPLHF TGTGCCACCAGCGGGGGTTATAATTCACCCCTCCACTTT
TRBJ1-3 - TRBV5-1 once CASSSTRAGNTIYF TGCGCCAGCAGCTCCACTAGGGCTGGAAACACCATATATTTT
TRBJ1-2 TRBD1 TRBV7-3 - CASSFTGVGGYTF TGTGCCAGCAGCTTCACAGGGGTCGGAGGCTACACCTTC
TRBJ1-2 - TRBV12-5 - CASGSAEGDNYGYTF TGTGCTAGTGGTTCGGCCGAGGGGGATAACTATGGCTACACCTTC
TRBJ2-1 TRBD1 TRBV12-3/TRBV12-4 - CASSLTGGNEQFF TGTGCCAGCAGTTTAACAGGGGGGAATGAGCAGTTCTTC
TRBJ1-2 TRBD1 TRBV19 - CASSWDRSFYGYTF TGTGCCAGTAGTTGGGACAGGTCCTTCTATGGCTACACCTTC
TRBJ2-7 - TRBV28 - CATGSGDFGQYF TGTGCCACCGGATCGGGGGACTTTGGGCAGTACTTC
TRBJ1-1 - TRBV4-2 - CASSQKSWQGHTEAFF TGTGCCAGCAGCCAGAAATCCTGGCAGGGGCACACTGAAGCTTTCTTT
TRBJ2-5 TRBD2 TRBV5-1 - CASSYRDYLQETQYF TGCGCCAGCAGCTACCGGGACTACCTCCAAGAGACCCAGTACTTC
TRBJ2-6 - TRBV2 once CASSPRLSGANVLTF TGTGCCAGCTCGCCGCGACTCTCTGGGGCCAACGTCCTGACTTTC
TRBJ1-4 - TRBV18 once CASSPSGQSTNEKLFF TGTGCCAGCTCACCCAGCGGACAGTCAACTAATGAAAAACTGTTTTTT
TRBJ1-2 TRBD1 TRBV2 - CASKETGVSYYGYTF TGTGCCAGCAAGGAGACAGGGGTGTCCTACTATGGCTACACCTTC
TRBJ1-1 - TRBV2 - CASSSDQMRAGGEAFF TGTGCCAGCAGTTCCGACCAGATGAGAGCTGGCGGTGAAGCTTTCTTT
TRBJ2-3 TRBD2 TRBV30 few CAWNLAGGRDTQYF TGTGCCTGGAACCTAGCGGGGGGGAGAGATACGCAGTATTTT
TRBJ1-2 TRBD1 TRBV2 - CASSRQGTYGYTF TGTGCCAGCAGCAGACAGGGGACCTATGGCTACACCTTC
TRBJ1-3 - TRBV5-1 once CASSLEVRAGNTIYF TGCGCCAGCAGCTTGGAGGTCAGGGCTGGAAACACCATATATTTT